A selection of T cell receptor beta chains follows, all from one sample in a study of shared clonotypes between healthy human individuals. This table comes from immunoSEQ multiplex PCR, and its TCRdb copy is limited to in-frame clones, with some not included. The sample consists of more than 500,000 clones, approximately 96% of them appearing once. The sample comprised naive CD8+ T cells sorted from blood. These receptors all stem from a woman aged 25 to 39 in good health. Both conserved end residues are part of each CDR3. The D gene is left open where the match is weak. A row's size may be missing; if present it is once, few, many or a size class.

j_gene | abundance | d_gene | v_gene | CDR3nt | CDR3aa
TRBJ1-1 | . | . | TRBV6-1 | TGTGCCAGCAGTGAATATAAACTGCTGAACACTGAAGCTTTCTTT | CASSEYKLLNTEAFF
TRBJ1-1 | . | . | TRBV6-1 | TGTGCCAGCAAATCCGGGACCCCTGGGGCTGAAGCTTTCTTT | CASKSGTPGAEAFF
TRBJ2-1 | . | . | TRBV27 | TGTGCCAGTGGGGGTGGCTCCTACAATGAGCAGTTCTTC | CASGGGSYNEQFF
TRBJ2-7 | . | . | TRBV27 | TGTGCCAGCAGTTTACAGGGGCAGGTTCCTTACGAGCAGTACTTC | CASSLQGQVPYEQYF
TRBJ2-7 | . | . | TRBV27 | TGTGCCAGCAGTTTAGCGCAGGGGGGCGAGCAGTACTTC | CASSLAQGGEQYF
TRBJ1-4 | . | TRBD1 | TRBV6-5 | TGTGCCAGCAGTTACTCGATGACAGGGCAGAATGAAAAACTGTTTTTT | CASSYSMTGQNEKLFF
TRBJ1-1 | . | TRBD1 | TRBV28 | TGTGCCAGCAGTGGACAGGGGCCCGAAGCTTTCTTT | CASSGQGPEAFF
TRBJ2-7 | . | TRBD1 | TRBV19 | TGTGCCAGTAGCCAGGGGGAGCAACACGAGCAGTACTTC | CASSQGEQHEQYF
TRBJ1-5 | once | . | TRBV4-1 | TGCGCCAGCAGCCAAGCCAGACCCAATCAGCCCCAGCATTTT | CASSQARPNQPQHF
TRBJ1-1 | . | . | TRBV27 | TGTGCCAGCAACCCAGGGACCCTGGGGACTGAAGCTTTCTTT | CASNPGTLGTEAFF
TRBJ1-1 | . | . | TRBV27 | TGTGCCTCCGGAGGCTTGCACACTGAAGCTTTCTTT | CASGGLHTEAFF
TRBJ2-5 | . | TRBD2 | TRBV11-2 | TGTGCAGTAGCGAGGCGGGGGGGAAGGTACCAAGAGACCCAGTACTTC | CAVARRGGRYQETQYF
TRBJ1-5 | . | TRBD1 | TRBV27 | TGTGCCAGCAGCGAAGGGACAGGGAGGCCCCAGCATTTT | CASSEGTGRPQHF
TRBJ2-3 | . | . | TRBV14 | TGTGCCAGCAGCCATATCGGCGGGACTAGCACAGATACGCAGTATTTT | CASSHIGGTSTDTQYF
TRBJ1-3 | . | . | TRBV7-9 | TGTGCCAGCAGCCTCCTTGTGACTGGGAGCTCTGGAAACACCATATATTTT | CASSLLVTGSSGNTIYF
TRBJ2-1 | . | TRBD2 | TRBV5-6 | TGTGCCAGCAGCTTGACTAGCGGAAGCTCCTACAATGAGCAGTTCTTC | CASSLTSGSSYNEQFF
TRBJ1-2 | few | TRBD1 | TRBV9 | TGTGCCAGCAGCGGCAGAGGACAGGAAGCTAACTATGGCTACACCTTC | CASSGRGQEANYGYTF
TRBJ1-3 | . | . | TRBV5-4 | TGTGCCAGCAGCGGCGAAGGGACTGGAAACACCATATATTTT | CASSGEGTGNTIYF
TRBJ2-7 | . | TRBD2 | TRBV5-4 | TGTGCCAGCAGTCCTAGCGGGAGGAGCGAGCAGTACTTC | CASSPSGRSEQYF